The source of this T cell receptor (beta chain) is a study of control samples from healthy donors and cancer patients. The junction had 4 bases not matched to a gene; V was cut back by 0 bases and J by 3 bases. Looked up from germline, CDR1 is GTSNPN and CDR2 is SVGIG (reference sequence). This CDR3 has 14 residues. Profiled with immunoSEQ multiplex PCR; TCRdb holds only in-frame clones, not every one. Of about 130,000 clones in the sample, 92% were seen once. V gene TRBV30 combines with J gene TRBJ1-2, with 7 bases that match TRBD1. This TCR derives from a woman aged 45-59 years in good health. Sequencing used blood. The CDR3 DNA reads TGTGCCTGGAGTGTGACAGGGATATACTATGGCTACACCTTC. This codes for CAWSVTGIYYGYTF.